One and the same sample provided the 21 T cell receptor beta chains below, sequenced in a study of blood T cell repertoires in COVID-19 (dated by TCRdb to about 2020). The library was generated by the immunoSEQ multiplex PCR assay. In TCRdb, the immuneACCESS table is reduced to in-frame sequences with V and J assigned. These tables do not hold every clone; where another copy was compared, an unresolved V gene accounts for under half, and the others remain unexplained. Present in this sample are about 140,000 clones, approximately 78% of which were seen just once. Together, the top ten hold roughly 4% of the sample. The sequenced sample was peripheral blood. The receptors were sampled from a woman aged 80 or over with acute or convalescent COVID-19.

The chain combines TRBV29-1 with TRBJ2-5; 10 bases line up with TRBD1. Germline V gene lookup returns CDR1 SQVTM and CDR2 ANQGSEA. The V gene end was trimmed by 5 bases and the J gene end by 5 bases; junction bases not matched to a gene: 11. CDR3 size: 15 residues. CDR3 in amino acids: CSVRPGTGALETQYF. The CDR3 DNA reads TGCAGCGTTCGTCCTGGGACAGGGGCTTTGGAGACCCAGTACTTC.

The rearrangement uses TRBV5-1 and TRBJ2-5; 10 bases align to TRBD1. Germline CDR1 is SGHRS and CDR2 is YFSETQ. CDR3 length: 15 residues. V lost 0 bases and J lost 3; bases outside the gene matches: 2. For the CDR3, the DNA is TGCGCCAGCAGCTTGGCCGGGACAGGGGAAGAGACCCAGTACTTC. Its protein is CASSLAGTGEETQYF.

The J gene is TRBJ1-1, the V gene TRBV25-1, with D uncertain. V gave up 8 bases and J gave up 6 bases, with 10 bases separating them. This CDR3 has 11 residues. CDR1 and CDR2 from the germline V gene are MGHDK and SYGVNS. CDR3 residues: CASAVGAEAFF. DNA of the CDR3: TGTGCCAGCGCGGTAGGCGCTGAAGCTTTCTTT.

The chain links TRBV7-6 to TRBJ1-1, with D uncertain. Trimming shortened V by 0 bases and J by 1 base, and 9 bases separated the two germline ends. Per the germline V gene, CDR1 is SGHVS and CDR2 is FNYEAQ. The CDR3 spans 15 residues. CDR3 sequence reads: CASSLAWGENTEAFF. The CDR3 bases are TGTGCCAGCAGCTTAGCGTGGGGAGAGAACACTGAAGCTTTCTTT.

The chain links TRBV3-1 (or the pseudogene TRBV3-2) to TRBJ2-5; a possible D gene is TRBD2 (5 bases). Trimming removed 0 bases at V and 7 bases at J, with 15 bases between. Germline V lookup: CDR1 LGHDT, CDR2 YNNKEL (reference sequence). The CDR3 has 15 residues. The CDR3 coding sequence is TGTGCCAGCAGCCAAGATGAAGAGATCGAGGGGACCCAGTACTTC. Protein sequence: CASSQDEEIEGTQYF.

This rearrangement joins TRBV19 to TRBJ2-3; TRBD2 aligns across 10 bases. This CDR3 spans 18 amino acids. The germline gives CDR1 LNHDA, CDR2 SQIVND (reference sequence). The J segment lost 0 bases and the V segment lost 5 bases, leaving 11 bases of the junction unmatched. For the CDR3, the DNA is TGTGCCAGTAGTGGCACTAGCGGGAAGAATCCTAGCACAGATACGCAGTATTTT. Translating gives CASSGTSGKNPSTDTQYF.

The rearrangement links TRBV5-8 to TRBJ2-6; 10 bases agree with TRBD1. J was trimmed by 0 bases and V by 5 bases; bases with no gene match: 8. Germline values: CDR1 SGHTS, CDR2 YDEGEE. This CDR3 region has 18 residues. The CDR3 DNA is TGTGCCAGCAGGGCACGAGGGACAGGGGCCTCTGGGGCCAACGTCCTGACTTTC. As protein: CASRARGTGASGANVLTF.

The chain links TRBV5-4 to TRBJ2-5; TRBD1 is a possible D gene (5 bases). The V and J ends lost 1 base and 0 bases respectively, with 10 bases between them. The CDR3 is 15 amino acids. CDR1 and CDR2 (germline): SGHNT, YYREEE (reference sequence). CDR3 residues: CASSLRQLYQETQYF. The DNA of the CDR3 is TGTGCCAGCAGCTTGAGACAGTTGTACCAAGAGACCCAGTACTTC.

The rearrangement joins TRBV7-8 to TRBJ1-6; D gene unclear. This CDR3 has 15 residues. Germline CDR1 is SGHVS and CDR2 is FQNEAQ. Deletions cut 2 bases from V and 6 bases from J, with 11 bases between. The CDR3: CASSLRQARNSPLHF. The CDR3 coding sequence is TGTGCCAGCAGCTTACGGCAGGCGCGTAATTCACCCCTCCACTTT.

The V call is TRBV2, the J call TRBJ2-5; tentative D call: TRBD1 (6 bases). V gave up 4 bases and J gave up 7 bases, with 13 bases separating them. Germline-derived CDR1 and CDR2 are SNHLY and FYNNEI. The CDR3 consists of 13 residues. DNA for the CDR3: TGTGCCAGCAGTGTCACAGGGATAGGGACCCAGTACTTC. Encoded protein: CASSVTGIGTQYF.

The chain employs TRBV29-1 and TRBJ1-2; TRBD1 matches at 12 bases. V lost 4 bases and J lost 7; bases outside the gene matches: 10. Germline assignment: CDR1 SQVTM and CDR2 ANQGSEA. This CDR3 is 15 amino acids long. The CDR3 DNA reads TGCAGCGTTGCCGGGACAGGGGGCTCGTTGGGTGGCTACACCTTC. Translated: CSVAGTGGSLGGYTF.

V gene TRBV28 combines with J gene TRBJ2-3; 7 bases align to TRBD1. This CDR3 contains 16 residues. The V segment lost 3 bases and the J segment 1 base; nucleotides outside the gene matches: 7. Germline V gives CDR1 MDHEN, CDR2 SYDVKM. The CDR3: CASSFPRQGGTDTQYF. The CDR3 region has the DNA TGTGCCAGCAGTTTCCCTCGACAGGGAGGCACAGATACGCAGTATTTT.

The rearrangement uses TRBV6-5 and TRBJ1-5; D is ambiguous. The germline V gene has CDR1 MNHEY and CDR2 SVGAGI. This CDR3 has 13 residues. V gave up 8 bases and J gave up 4 bases, with 12 bases separating them. The CDR3 DNA is TGTGCCAGCGGCATTAGCCCAAATCAGCCCCAGCATTTT. This gives the protein CASGISPNQPQHF.

The chain links TRBV28 to TRBJ2-5; D not resolved. The germline V and J ends were trimmed by 2 bases and 1 base, with 5 bases remaining between them. Germline CDR1 reads MDHEN; CDR2 reads SYDVKM. The CDR3 is 13 amino acids. The DNA for the CDR3 is TGTGCCAGCAGTTTAAGCCCCCAAGAGACCCAGTACTTC. Translating gives CASSLSPQETQYF.

This clone appeared a single time. The CDR3: CATSRVYLGGENTGELFF. The DNA of the CDR3 is TGTGCCACCAGCAGAGTCTATCTAGGGGGCGAAAACACCGGGGAGCTGTTTTTT. The V call is TRBV15, the J call TRBJ2-2; 7 bases fit TRBD1. CDR3 length equals 18 residues. The V gene's germline CDR1 is LNHNV and CDR2 YYDKDF (reference sequence). With V trimmed by 1 base and J by 2 bases, 10 bases remained unmatched.

The rearrangement joins TRBV18 to TRBJ1-1, with 9 nucleotides matching TRBD1. Per germline, CDR1 KGHSH and CDR2 LQKENI. The CDR3 is made up of 15 amino acids. V trimming: 3 bases; J trimming: 6 bases; junction bases outside the gene matches: 8. CDR3 sequence (DNA): TGTGCCAGCTCACCCGACGGGGACAGGGACCCTGAAGCTTTCTTT. This codes for CASSPDGDRDPEAFF.

This chain links TRBV5-1 with TRBJ1-3, with 8 bases fitting TRBD1. Germline V lookup: CDR1 SGHRS, CDR2 YFSETQ. J gave up 4 bases and V 5 bases, and 8 bases lay outside the gene matches. This CDR3 region has 15 residues. CDR3 in DNA: TGCGCCAGCAGTCGGGACAGGTCGATAGGAAACACCATATATTTT. Protein: CASSRDRSIGNTIYF. The variable domain in full, completed from reference TRBV5-1 and TRBJ1-3, reads KAGVTQTPRYLIKTRGQQVTLSCSPISGHRSVSWYQQTPGQGLQFLFEYFSETQRNKGNFPGRFSGRQFSNSRSEMNVSTLELGDSALYLCASSRDRSIGNTIYFGEGSWLTVV.

The rearrangement joins TRBV30 to TRBJ2-1; 7 nucleotides match TRBD1. The germline V gene encodes CDR1 GTSNPN and CDR2 SVGIG (reference sequence). Losses at the gene ends were 0 bases for V and 0 bases for J; bases not matched to a gene: 5. This CDR3 spans 16 amino acids. In nucleotides, the CDR3 is TGTGCCTGGAGTGTAACGGACAGGAGCTCCTACAATGAGCAGTTCTTC. Translating it yields CAWSVTDRSSYNEQFF.

V is TRBV7-2 and J is TRBJ2-1; 10 positions match TRBD2. V lost 3 bases, J lost 0 bases, and 8 bases stayed unmatched. Germline CDR1 is SGHTA and CDR2 is FQGNSA. This CDR3 region has 18 residues. Written as DNA, the CDR3 is TGTGCCAGCAGCTTCCATCCCGGGACTAGCGCCTCCTACAATGAGCAGTTCTTC. It is translated as CASSFHPGTSASYNEQFF.

The chain is built from TRBV7-6 and TRBJ2-3; D might be TRBD1 (6 bases). Germline CDR1 is SGHVS and CDR2 is FNYEAQ. The CDR3 totals 16 residues. V was cut by 5 bases and J by 4 bases, with 19 bases left in between. The CDR3 is CASSRNRGFVPDTQYF. CDR3 DNA: TGTGCCAGCAGCCGGAATAGGGGGTTTGTCCCAGATACGCAGTATTTT.

V is TRBV21-1 and J is TRBJ2-5; the table assigns TRBD2, which was not confirmed against the DNA. TRBV21-1 is an annotated pseudogene. The CDR3 covers 16 residues. CDR3 DNA: TGTGCCAGCAGCAACGGCGGGGTCTGGGTGGAAGAGACCCAGTACTTC. Amino acids: CASSNGGVWVEETQYF.